This T cell receptor (beta chain) appears in the sequencing data of a study of beta chain features in type 1 diabetes. Trimming removed 0 bases from V and 6 bases from J, with 10 bases in between. The CDR3 extends over 13 amino acids. The germline V gene has CDR1 GTSNPN and CDR2 SVGIG (reference sequence). Overall study findings and caveats: VDJ junctions sequenced from type 1 diabetes patients showed fewer insertions and more deletions. Shortening of TCRB CDR3s, moderate but significant, appeared in all four CD4+ subsets of Type 1 diabetes patients.

This clone occurred a few times. As yet, its antigen is unknown. All of the isolated RNA was reverse transcribed, so expressed TCRB transcripts were sequenced. Profiled with immunoSEQ multiplex PCR; TCRdb holds only in-frame clones, not every one. The repertoire has approximately 170,000 clones, about 9.8% of them found once; the top ten carry roughly 2.5%. The sample taken for sequencing was central memory CD4+ T cells from blood. V is TRBV30 and J is TRBJ2-3, with a possible D match to TRBD2 (5 bases). This sequence originates from a woman younger than 30 in good health. This chain's CDR3 is CAWSVHSGDTQYF. In DNA, the CDR3 is TGTGCCTGGAGTGTACACAGCGGCGATACGCAGTATTTT.